This T cell receptor (beta chain) is from a study of OX40 agonist ivuxolimab in advanced cancers. There are 15 residues in the CDR3. With V trimmed by 4 bases and J by 2 bases, 3 bases remained unmatched. Germline assignment: CDR1 MNHEY and CDR2 SMNVEV (reference sequence). Libraries were prepared by immunoSEQ multiplex PCR; TCRdb keeps only in-frame clonotypes and omits some of them. Among 100,000 or so clones listed, about nine tenths were seen once. The gene calls are TRBV27 and TRBJ2-3, with 10 bases identical to TRBD2. The receptor's source is an adult with an advanced solid tumor such as melanoma, head and neck, liver or kidney cancer. Sequencing was performed on CD4+ or CD8+ T cells sorted from blood, taken in a trial of the OX40 agonist ivuxolimab. The CDR3 region is CASSSLAGITDTQYF. CDR3 coding DNA: TGTGCCAGCAGTTCACTAGCGGGAATCACAGATACGCAGTATTTT.